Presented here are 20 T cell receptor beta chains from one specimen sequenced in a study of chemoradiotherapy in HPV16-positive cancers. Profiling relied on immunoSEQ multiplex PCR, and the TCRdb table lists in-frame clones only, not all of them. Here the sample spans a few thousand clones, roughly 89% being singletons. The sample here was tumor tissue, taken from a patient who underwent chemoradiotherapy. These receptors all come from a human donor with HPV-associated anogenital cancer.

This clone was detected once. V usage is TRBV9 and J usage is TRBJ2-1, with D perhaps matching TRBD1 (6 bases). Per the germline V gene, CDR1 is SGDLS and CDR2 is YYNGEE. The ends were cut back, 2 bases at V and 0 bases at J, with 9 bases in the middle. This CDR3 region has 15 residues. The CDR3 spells CASSVSDSSYNEQFF. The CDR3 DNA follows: TGTGCCAGCAGCGTCTCGGACAGCTCCTACAATGAGCAGTTCTTC.

CDR3 loop: CASSQDQGQGFEQYF. CDR3 DNA sequence: TGCGCCAGCAGCCAAGATCAAGGACAGGGTTTCGAGCAGTACTTC. The chain joins TRBV4-1 to TRBJ2-7, with TRBD1 matching 8 bases. Germline CDR1 reads MGHRA; CDR2 reads YSYEKL. With 0 bases clipped from V and 6 bases from J, the junction kept 7 bases outside the gene matches. The CDR3 consists of 15 residues.

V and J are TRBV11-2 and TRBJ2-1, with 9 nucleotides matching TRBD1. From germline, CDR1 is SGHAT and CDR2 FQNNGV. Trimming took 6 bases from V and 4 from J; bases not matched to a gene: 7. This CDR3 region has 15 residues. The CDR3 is CASSRTGTGYNEQFF. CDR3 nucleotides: TGTGCCAGCAGTCGGACCGGGACAGGGTACAATGAGCAGTTCTTC.

CDR3 coding DNA: TGTGCCAGCAGCTCTAAACAGGCAGCTAATGAAAAACTGTTTTTT. Translated: CASSSKQAANEKLFF. The chain has TRBV7-8 and TRBJ1-4; tentative D call: TRBD1 (5 bases). Germline assignment: CDR1 SGHVS and CDR2 FQNEAQ. The CDR3 loop spans 15 amino acids. The ends were cut back, 4 bases at V and 3 bases at J, with 12 bases in the middle. The complete variable domain, with remaining parts taken from reference TRBV7-8 and TRBJ1-4, reads GAGVSQSPRYKVAKRGQDVALRCDPISGHVSLFWYQQALGQGPEFLTYFQNEAQLDKSGLPSDRFFAERPEGSVSTLKIQRTQQEDSAVYLCASSSKQAANEKLFFGSGTQLSVL.

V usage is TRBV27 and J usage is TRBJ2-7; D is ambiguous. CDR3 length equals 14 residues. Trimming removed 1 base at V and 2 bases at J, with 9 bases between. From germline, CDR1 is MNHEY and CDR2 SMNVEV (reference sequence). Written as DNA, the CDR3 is TGTGCCAGCAGTTTATTCGGGTCTGCCTACGAGCAGTACTTC. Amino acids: CASSLFGSAYEQYF.

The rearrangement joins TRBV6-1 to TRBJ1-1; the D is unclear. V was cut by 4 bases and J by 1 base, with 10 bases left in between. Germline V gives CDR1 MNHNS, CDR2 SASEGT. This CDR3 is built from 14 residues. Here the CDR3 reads CASSASERNTEAFF. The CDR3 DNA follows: TGTGCCAGCAGTGCCTCAGAGAGGAACACTGAAGCTTTCTTT.

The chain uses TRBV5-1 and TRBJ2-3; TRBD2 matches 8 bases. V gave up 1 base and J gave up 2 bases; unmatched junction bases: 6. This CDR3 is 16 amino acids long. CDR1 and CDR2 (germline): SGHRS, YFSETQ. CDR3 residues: CASSLRAGGSTDTQYF. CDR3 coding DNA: TGCGCCAGCAGCTTGAGGGCGGGGGGATCCACAGATACGCAGTATTTT.

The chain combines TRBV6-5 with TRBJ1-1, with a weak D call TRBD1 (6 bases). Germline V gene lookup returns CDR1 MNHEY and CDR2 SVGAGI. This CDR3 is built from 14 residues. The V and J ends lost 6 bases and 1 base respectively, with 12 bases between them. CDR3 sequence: CASSRGGPNTEAFF. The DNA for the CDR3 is TGTGCCAGCAGCCGGGGGGGGCCGAACACTGAAGCTTTCTTT.

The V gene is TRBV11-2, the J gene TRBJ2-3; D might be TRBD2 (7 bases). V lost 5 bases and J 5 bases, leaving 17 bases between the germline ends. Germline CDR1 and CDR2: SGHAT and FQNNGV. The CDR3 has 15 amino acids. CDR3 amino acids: CASSPQGGAVDTQYF. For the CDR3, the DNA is TGTGCCAGCAGCCCCCAAGGGGGGGCCGTAGATACGCAGTATTTT.

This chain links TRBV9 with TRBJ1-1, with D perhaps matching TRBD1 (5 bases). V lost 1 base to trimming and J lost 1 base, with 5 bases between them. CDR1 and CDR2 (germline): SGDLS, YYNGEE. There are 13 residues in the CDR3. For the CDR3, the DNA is TGTGCCAGCAGCGTAACAGGGAACACTGAAGCTTTCTTT. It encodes CASSVTGNTEAFF.

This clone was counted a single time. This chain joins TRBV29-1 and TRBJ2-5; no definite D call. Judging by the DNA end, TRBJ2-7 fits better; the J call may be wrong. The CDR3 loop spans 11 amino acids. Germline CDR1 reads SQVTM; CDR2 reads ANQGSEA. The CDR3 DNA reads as TGCAGCGTGACCTTAGGCGGCGAGCAGTACTTC. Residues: CSVTLGGEQYF.

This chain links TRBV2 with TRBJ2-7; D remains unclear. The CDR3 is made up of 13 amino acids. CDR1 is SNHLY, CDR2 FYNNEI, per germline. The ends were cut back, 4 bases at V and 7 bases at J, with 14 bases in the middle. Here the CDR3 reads CASSVGSSQEQYF. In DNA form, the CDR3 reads TGTGCCAGCAGTGTGGGCAGCTCTCAGGAGCAGTACTTC.

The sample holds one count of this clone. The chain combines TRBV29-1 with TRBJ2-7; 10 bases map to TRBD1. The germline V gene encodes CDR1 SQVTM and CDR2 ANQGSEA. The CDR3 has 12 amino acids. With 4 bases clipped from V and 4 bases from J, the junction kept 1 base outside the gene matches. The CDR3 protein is CSVGQGAYEQYF. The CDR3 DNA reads TGCAGCGTTGGACAGGGGGCTTACGAGCAGTACTTC.

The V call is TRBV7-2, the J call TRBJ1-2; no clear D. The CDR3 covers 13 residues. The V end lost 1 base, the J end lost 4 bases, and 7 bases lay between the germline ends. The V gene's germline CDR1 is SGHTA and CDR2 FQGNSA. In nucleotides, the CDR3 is TGTGCCAGCAGCTTAGTCCCGGGCTATGGCTACACCTTC. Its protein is CASSLVPGYGYTF.

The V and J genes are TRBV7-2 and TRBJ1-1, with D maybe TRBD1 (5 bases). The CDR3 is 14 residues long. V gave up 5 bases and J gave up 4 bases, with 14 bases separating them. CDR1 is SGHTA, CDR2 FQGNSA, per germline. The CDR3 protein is CASSPVTGGTEAFF. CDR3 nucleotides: TGTGCCAGCAGCCCTGTGACCGGGGGCACTGAAGCTTTCTTT.

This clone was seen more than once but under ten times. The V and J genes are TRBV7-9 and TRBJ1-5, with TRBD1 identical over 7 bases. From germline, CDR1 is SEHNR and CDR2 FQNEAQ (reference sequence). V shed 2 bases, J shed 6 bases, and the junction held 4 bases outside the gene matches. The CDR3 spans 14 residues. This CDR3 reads CASSLQGDVQPQHF. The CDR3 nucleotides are TGTGCCAGCAGCTTACAGGGGGATGTTCAGCCCCAGCATTTT. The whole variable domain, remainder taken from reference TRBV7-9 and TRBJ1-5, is DTGVSQNPRHKITKRGQNVTFRCDPISEHNRLYWYRQTLGQGPEFLTYFQNEAQLEKSRLLSDRFSAERPKGSFSTLEIQRTEQGDSAMYLCASSLQGDVQPQHFGDGTRLSIL.

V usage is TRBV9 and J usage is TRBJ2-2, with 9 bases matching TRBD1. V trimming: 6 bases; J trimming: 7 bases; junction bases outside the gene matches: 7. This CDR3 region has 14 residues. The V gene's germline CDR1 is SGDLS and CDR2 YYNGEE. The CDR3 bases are TGTGCCAGCACATGGACAGGGGAGGGCGGGGAGCTGTTTTTT. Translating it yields CASTWTGEGGELFF.

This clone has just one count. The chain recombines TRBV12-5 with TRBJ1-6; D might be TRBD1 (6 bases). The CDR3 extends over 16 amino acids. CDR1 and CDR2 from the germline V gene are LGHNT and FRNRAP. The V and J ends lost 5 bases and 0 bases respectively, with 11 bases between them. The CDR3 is CASGDDRSSYNSPLHF. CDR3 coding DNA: TGTGCTAGTGGTGACGACAGGAGCTCCTATAATTCACCCCTCCACTTT. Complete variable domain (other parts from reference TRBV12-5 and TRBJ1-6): DARVTQTPRHKVTEMGQEVTMRCQPILGHNTVFWYRQTMMQGLELLAYFRNRAPLDDSGMPKDRFSAEMPDATLATLKIQPSEPRDSAVYFCASGDDRSSYNSPLHFGNGTRLTVT.

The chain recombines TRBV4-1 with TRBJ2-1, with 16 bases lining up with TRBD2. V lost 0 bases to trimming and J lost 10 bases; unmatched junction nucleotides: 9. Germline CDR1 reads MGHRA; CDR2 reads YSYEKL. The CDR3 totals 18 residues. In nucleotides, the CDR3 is TGCGCCAGCAGCCAAGATTCGTCGCCGGGACTAGCGGGGGGGGAGCAGTTCTTC. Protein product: CASSQDSSPGLAGGEQFF.

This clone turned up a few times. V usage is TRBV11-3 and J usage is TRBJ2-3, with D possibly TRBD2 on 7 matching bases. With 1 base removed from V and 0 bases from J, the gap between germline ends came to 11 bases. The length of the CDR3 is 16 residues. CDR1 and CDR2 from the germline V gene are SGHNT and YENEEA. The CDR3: CASSLVPGGSTDTQYF. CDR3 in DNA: TGTGCCAGCAGCTTAGTACCGGGGGGCAGCACAGATACGCAGTATTTT.